Following are 27 T cell receptor beta chains from one sample sequenced in a study of lymphopenia after photon versus proton radiotherapy. Repertoires were generated with immunoSEQ multiplex PCR, while TCRdb's copy carries only in-frame clones and drops some. The sample holds around 20,000 clones; about 92% are singletons and the top ten take 1.7%. The specimen was peripheral blood, collected from a patient treated with photon-based radiotherapy. The source of these receptors is a woman aged 40 to 49 with cholangiocarcinoma.

The chain recombines TRBV18 with TRBJ2-2; D unresolved. V shed 4 bases and J shed 1 base, with 4 bases lying between them. This CDR3 comprises 13 residues. The germline CDR1 and CDR2 sequences are KGHSH and LQKENI. The CDR3 sequence is CASSLENTGELFF. CDR3 in DNA: TGTGCCAGCTCACTTGAGAACACCGGGGAGCTGTTTTTT.

CDR3 sequence reads: CASRATYEQYF. The CDR3 DNA is TGTGCCAGCAGGGCGACCTACGAGCAGTACTTC. The chain is built from TRBV28 and TRBJ2-7; D gene ambiguous. The CDR3 consists of 11 residues. Between the trimmed V and J ends, which lost 6 bases and 2 bases, there was a span of 5 bases. The germline gives CDR1 MDHEN, CDR2 SYDVKM.

The CDR3 sequence is CASSLPSNGRDEQYF. CDR3 coding DNA: TGTGCCAGCAGCTTACCCTCTAACGGGAGGGACGAGCAGTACTTC. V usage is TRBV7-2 and J usage is TRBJ2-7, with 8 bases matching TRBD2. This CDR3 has 15 amino acids. The junction had 8 bases not matched to a gene; V was cut back by 2 bases and J by 5 bases. The V gene's germline CDR1 is SGHTA and CDR2 FQGNSA.

The V gene is TRBV6-5, the J gene TRBJ1-1; D may be TRBD1 (5 bases). This CDR3 comprises 11 residues. Deletions cut 5 bases from V and 7 bases from J, with 8 bases between. From germline, CDR1 is MNHEY and CDR2 SVGAGI. As DNA, the CDR3 is TGTGCCAGCAGTAGGGGCAGTGAAGCTTTCTTT. It translates to CASSRGSEAFF.

This rearrangement joins TRBV6-5 to TRBJ1-2, with D possibly matching TRBD1 (6 bases). CDR1 MNHEY and CDR2 SVGAGI come from the germline V gene. V lost 3 bases and J 4 bases, leaving 12 bases between the germline ends. This CDR3 spans 14 amino acids. The CDR3 DNA is TGTGCCAGCAGTTATGCCAGGGGTCCCTATGGCTACACCTTC. It yields the protein CASSYARGPYGYTF.

The chain recombines TRBV30 with TRBJ2-1; the D gene is possibly TRBD1 (5 bases). Germline V lookup: CDR1 GTSNPN, CDR2 SVGIG (reference sequence). Trimming shortened V by 3 bases and J by 3 bases, and 6 bases separated the two germline ends. The CDR3 is 12 amino acids. Here the CDR3 reads CAWRDNYNEQFF. The CDR3 DNA is TGTGCCTGGAGGGACAACTACAATGAGCAGTTCTTC.

The chain links TRBV5-1 to TRBJ1-4, with 12 positions matching TRBD1. CDR1 SGHRS and CDR2 YFSETQ come from the germline V gene. The CDR3 contains 16 residues. V was clipped by 5 bases and J by 8 bases; unmatched bases: 10. In nucleotides, the CDR3 is TGCGCCAGCAGATCCGGGACAGGGGGCGAGCGGGAAAAACTGTTTTTT. This sequence encodes CASRSGTGGEREKLFF.

This rearrangement joins TRBV10-3 to TRBJ2-7; 7 nucleotides agree with TRBD1. Trimming cost V 0 bases and J 4 bases; bases outside gene matches: 0. Germline V CDR1 and CDR2: ENHRY, SYGVKD. The CDR3 totals 13 residues. The CDR3 nucleotides read TGTGCCATCAGTGAGTCGGGACAGTACGAGCAGTACTTC. Protein product: CAISESGQYEQYF.

The chain links TRBV27 to TRBJ2-5; 14 bases line up with TRBD2. This CDR3 is built from 17 residues. CDR1 is MNHEY, CDR2 SMNVEV, per germline (reference sequence). With V trimmed by 7 bases and J by 0 bases, 7 bases remained unmatched. The CDR3 reads CASKRTSGGQYQETQYF. As DNA, the CDR3 is TGTGCCAGCAAAAGGACTAGCGGGGGGCAGTACCAAGAGACCCAGTACTTC.

V and J are TRBV12-5 and TRBJ1-2; D is ambiguous. V was cut by 1 base and J by 4 bases, with 13 bases left in between. The CDR3 totals 15 residues. Per germline, CDR1 LGHNT and CDR2 FRNRAP. The CDR3 DNA reads TGTGCTAGTGGTTTGGCCGGGAGCCGGGGCTATGGCTACACCTTC. Translation: CASGLAGSRGYGYTF. Complete variable domain (other parts from reference TRBV12-5 and TRBJ1-2): DARVTQTPRHKVTEMGQEVTMRCQPILGHNTVFWYRQTMMQGLELLAYFRNRAPLDDSGMPKDRFSAEMPDATLATLKIQPSEPRDSAVYFCASGLAGSRGYGYTFGSGTRLTVV.

The rearrangement links TRBV28 to TRBJ1-1; D gene unclear. CDR1 and CDR2 (germline): MDHEN, SYDVKM. V lost 7 bases and J 1 base, leaving 16 bases between the germline ends. This CDR3 contains 15 residues. Written as DNA, the CDR3 is TGTGCCAGCAAGGAGGGTCACACCGAGAACACTGAAGCTTTCTTT. Translation: CASKEGHTENTEAFF. The variable domain in full, with the rest retrieved from reference TRBV28 and TRBJ1-1, is DVKVTQSSRYLVKRTGEKVFLECVQDMDHENMFWYRQDPGLGLRLIYFSYDVKMKEKGDIPEGYSVSREKKERFSLILESASTNQTSMYLCASKEGHTENTEAFFGQGTRLTVV.

V gene TRBV9 combines with J gene TRBJ2-1; 12 bases align to TRBD2. Germline-derived CDR1 and CDR2 are SGDLS and YYNGEE. This CDR3 has 16 amino acids. With V trimmed by 0 bases and J by 9 bases, 7 bases remained unmatched. The CDR3: CASSVDLAGGPGEQFF. In nucleotides, the CDR3 is TGTGCCAGCAGCGTAGATCTAGCGGGGGGGCCGGGTGAGCAGTTCTTC.

This chain links TRBV11-2 with TRBJ2-7; D ambiguous. The CDR3 is 15 residues long. Germline V gene lookup returns CDR1 SGHAT and CDR2 FQNNGV. Trimming cost V 1 base and J 3 bases, with 13 bases left between them. The CDR3 loop is CASSLVVSPYYEQYF. The CDR3 DNA reads TGTGCCAGCAGCTTAGTAGTTAGTCCCTACTACGAGCAGTACTTC. The full variable domain, with the rest looked up from reference TRBV11-2 and TRBJ2-7, is EAGVAQSPRYKIIEKRQSVAFWCNPISGHATLYWYQQILGQGPKLLIQFQNNGVVDDSQLPKDRFSAERLKGVDSTLKIQPAKLEDSAVYLCASSLVVSPYYEQYFGPGTRLTVT.

The chain links TRBV19 to TRBJ2-4, with D maybe TRBD2 (5 bases). CDR1 LNHDA and CDR2 SQIVND come from the germline V gene (reference sequence). The ends were cut back, 1 base at V and 5 bases at J, with 12 bases in the middle. The CDR3 runs to 15 residues. The CDR3 spells CASSIVGLIENIQYF. The DNA for the CDR3 is TGTGCCAGTAGTATAGTTGGACTTATCGAAAACATTCAGTACTTC.

The rearrangement joins TRBV10-3 to TRBJ2-1; 9 nucleotides agree with TRBD2. V was clipped by 10 bases and J by 4 bases; unmatched bases: 14. Germline CDR1 reads ENHRY; CDR2 reads SYGVKD. The CDR3 sequence is 16 residues long. The CDR3 loop is CATKRAGGPTYNEQFF. CDR3 in DNA: TGTGCCACCAAAAGGGCGGGAGGGCCGACTTACAATGAGCAGTTCTTC.

The chain has TRBV5-1 and TRBJ2-7; 9 nucleotides match TRBD1. This CDR3 has 13 residues. Germline values: CDR1 SGHRS, CDR2 YFSETQ. V shed 5 bases, J shed 6 bases, and the junction held 6 bases outside the gene matches. The CDR3 loop is CASRPGTGFEQYF. The CDR3 DNA follows: TGCGCCAGCAGGCCAGGGACAGGGTTCGAGCAGTACTTC.

The genes are TRBV6-5 and TRBJ1-6, with D unresolved. The V end lost 2 bases, the J end lost 10 bases, and 18 bases lay between the germline ends. Germline-derived CDR1 and CDR2 are MNHEY and SVGAGI. The CDR3 is made up of 16 amino acids. The CDR3 protein is CASSYGNAPTGSPLHF. CDR3 DNA: TGTGCCAGCAGTTACGGGAACGCCCCAACGGGATCACCCCTCCACTTT.

This chain uses TRBV11-3 with TRBJ2-1, with TRBD2 identical over 10 bases. Trimming took 4 bases from V and 4 from J; bases not matched to a gene: 1. The CDR3 runs 14 residues. Germline loops: CDR1 SGHNT, CDR2 YENEEA. CDR3 residues: CASSSAGGYNEQFF. In nucleotides, the CDR3 is TGTGCCAGCAGCTCAGCGGGGGGGTACAATGAGCAGTTCTTC.

The chain has TRBV25-1 and TRBJ2-7; D call uncertain. Germline assignment: CDR1 MGHDK and CDR2 SYGVNS. Trimming removed 4 bases at V and 5 bases at J, with 9 bases between. CDR3 length: 12 residues. CDR3: CASSVRFNEQYF. CDR3 DNA: TGTGCCAGCAGTGTTCGGTTCAACGAGCAGTACTTC.

The chain joins TRBV27 to TRBJ1-1; 7 bases agree with TRBD1. The germline V gene has CDR1 MNHEY and CDR2 SMNVEV (reference sequence). The V and J ends lost 3 bases and 6 bases, in that order; junction bases with no gene match: 10. This CDR3 spans 15 amino acids. The CDR3 DNA reads as TGTGCCAGCAGTTTGGGAACAGGGGCGTTTGCTGAAGCTTTCTTT. It specifies CASSLGTGAFAEAFF.

This chain connects TRBV10-3 to TRBJ1-2, with 7 bases that match TRBD1. CDR3 length equals 14 residues. The germline gives CDR1 ENHRY, CDR2 SYGVKD. With V trimmed by 8 bases and J by 6 bases, 12 bases remained unmatched. CDR3 amino acids: CAIRGRQGYHGYTF. The CDR3, as DNA: TGTGCCATCCGAGGTAGACAGGGATATCATGGCTACACCTTC.

The V gene is TRBV6-1, the J gene TRBJ1-1, with a possible D match to TRBD1 (5 bases). CDR1 and CDR2 (germline): MNHNS, SASEGT. This CDR3 has 13 residues. V was cut by 7 bases and J by 5 bases, with 14 bases left in between. CDR3 nucleotide sequence: TGTGCCAGCACCAAGGGGCCAGGGACTGAAGCTTTCTTT. Its protein product is CASTKGPGTEAFF.

This chain links TRBV10-1 with TRBJ2-7; D unresolved. Germline loops: CDR1 WNHNN, CDR2 SYGVQD (reference sequence). This CDR3 has 14 residues. Trimming took off 1 base at V and 6 bases at J, with 13 bases between the two ends. For the CDR3, the DNA is TGCGCCAGCAGTGAGTTGGGCAGTATGGGCGAGCAGTACTTC. Residues: CASSELGSMGEQYF.

This clone was seen a single time. V gene TRBV7-3 combines with J gene TRBJ2-2; 8 bases agree with TRBD2. Germline CDR1 is SGHTA and CDR2 is FQGTGA. The trim removed 5 bases at V and 0 bases at J, leaving 8 bases unmatched. CDR3 length equals 17 residues. In DNA, the CDR3 is TGTGCCAGCAGCCGTAATCTAGCGGGCTCGAACACCGGGGAGCTGTTTTTT. It is translated as CASSRNLAGSNTGELFF.

The rearrangement links TRBV19 to TRBJ2-4; the D gene is possibly TRBD2 (5 bases). V was pared by 4 bases and J by 0 bases, with 13 bases between. Per the germline V gene, CDR1 is LNHDA and CDR2 is SQIVND (reference sequence). The CDR3 length is 16 residues. This CDR3 is CASSTRGRGAKNIQYF. CDR3 in DNA: TGTGCCAGTAGTACCAGAGGACGGGGAGCCAAAAACATTCAGTACTTC.

The V and J genes are TRBV28 and TRBJ1-1, with D unclear. This CDR3 has 12 residues. CDR1 MDHEN and CDR2 SYDVKM come from the germline V gene. V dropped 8 bases and J dropped 0 bases, with 7 bases sitting between them. The CDR3 here is CASGQLNTEAFF. The CDR3 bases are TGTGCCAGCGGGCAGTTGAACACTGAAGCTTTCTTT.

V usage is TRBV7-2 and J usage is TRBJ2-7; 8 bases match TRBD1. V dropped 5 bases and J dropped 2; count of bases not matched to a gene: 5. Per germline, CDR1 SGHTA and CDR2 FQGNSA. The CDR3 contains 14 residues. The CDR3 coding sequence is TGTGCCAGCAGCCACACGGACAGGGCCTACGAGCAGTACTTC. Encoded protein: CASSHTDRAYEQYF.